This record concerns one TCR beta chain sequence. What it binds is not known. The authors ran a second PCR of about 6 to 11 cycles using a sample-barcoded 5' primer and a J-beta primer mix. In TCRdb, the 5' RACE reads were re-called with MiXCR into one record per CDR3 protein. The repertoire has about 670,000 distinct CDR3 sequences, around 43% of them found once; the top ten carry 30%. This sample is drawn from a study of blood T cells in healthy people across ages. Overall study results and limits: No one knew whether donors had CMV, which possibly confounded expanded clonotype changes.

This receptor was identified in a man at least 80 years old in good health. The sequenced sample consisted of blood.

CDR3: CASSLVSGTSYEQYF. CDR3 bases: TGTGCCAGCAGCTTAGTTTCGGGAACTTCCTACGAGCAGTACTTC. The chain has TRBV7-9 and TRBJ2-7; D is perhaps TRBD2 (5 bases). CDR1 and CDR2 (germline): SEHNR, FQNEAQ (reference sequence). This CDR3 is 15 amino acids long. Trimming took 1 base from V and 1 from J, leaving 11 bases between them.